Below are 4 T cell receptor beta chains sequenced from a single sample in a study of memory CD4+ T cells and cytomegalovirus serostatus. Single viable CD3+CD4+CD8-CD45RO+ cells were sorted as the memory CD4+ T cells. The assay was immunoSEQ multiplex PCR, and TCRdb's table has in-frame clones only and misses some. The sample shows just under 40,000 clones, 75% to 80% of them seen only once. Sequencing used memory CD4+ T cells from blood. These receptors were collected from an adult in good health and CMV-seronegative.

This clone came up a few times. This chain links TRBV7-6 with TRBJ1-2, with 10 bases aligning to TRBD1. The V and J ends lost 1 base and 2 bases, in that order; junction bases with no gene match: 1. This CDR3 has 15 amino acids. In germline, CDR1 is SGHVS, CDR2 FNYEAQ. The CDR3 DNA is TGTGCCAGCAGCTTAGGGGGACAGGGGAACTATGGCTACACCTTC. This sequence encodes CASSLGGQGNYGYTF.

In its sample, this clone was seen a few times. V and J are TRBV7-2 and TRBJ2-5, with D perhaps matching TRBD1 (5 bases). The germline CDR1 and CDR2 sequences are SGHTA and FQGNSA. This CDR3 contains 14 residues. V dropped 5 bases and J dropped 4 bases, with 14 bases sitting between them. CDR3 in amino acids: CASSPRRDSETQYF. The CDR3 DNA sequence: TGTGCCAGCAGCCCCCGCAGGGATTCAGAGACCCAGTACTTC.

The rearrangement links TRBV5-5 to TRBJ1-2; D is uncertain. The length of the CDR3 is 14 residues. In germline, CDR1 is SGHKS, CDR2 YYEKEE (reference sequence). The V and J ends lost 2 bases and 4 bases respectively, with 12 bases between them. The CDR3 DNA follows: TGTGCCAGCAGCTTATCGGGAACCGGCTATGGCTACACCTTC. Amino acid sequence: CASSLSGTGYGYTF. The whole variable domain, remainder taken from reference TRBV5-5 and TRBJ1-2, is DAGVTQSPTHLIKTRGQQVTLRCSPISGHKSVSWYQQVLGQGPQFIFQYYEKEERGRGNFPDRFSARQFPNYSSELNVNALLLGDSALYLCASSLSGTGYGYTFGSGTRLTVV.

V gene TRBV6-1 combines with J gene TRBJ2-3; TRBD2 aligns across 9 bases. V lost 2 bases and J lost 3; bases outside the gene matches: 3. The CDR3 sequence is 15 residues long. CDR1 and CDR2 from the germline V gene are MNHNS and SASEGT. CDR3 coding DNA: TGTGCCAGCAGTGAACTGCGGGGGGGAACAGATACGCAGTATTTT. This gives the protein CASSELRGGTDTQYF.